The clone carrying this TCR beta chain turned up a few times. Its antigen is not identified. The germline V gene encodes CDR1 SGHAT and CDR2 FQDESV (reference sequence). V shed 1 base, J shed 1 base, and the junction held 11 bases outside the gene matches. The CDR3 spans 19 residues. The sample originates from a study of glioma-infiltrating T cells after dendritic cell vaccination. About the research overall: Autologous tumor lysate-pulsed dendritic cell vaccination was given between about 2003 and 2012. At biweekly intervals, patients got three intradermal dendritic cell vaccine injections.

The time point was: after dendritic cell vaccination, including at tumor progression/relapse. None of the glioblastoma patients had an isocitrate dehydrogenase mutation. Study-wide results and caveats: Few patients contributed both blood and tumor specimens.

Produced via immunoSEQ multiplex PCR; TCRdb's table is partial and in-frame only. The sample has 65,000 or so clones, approximately 89% seen once. The specimen comprised blood, sampled after dendritic cell vaccination. This chain uses TRBV11-1 with TRBJ1-1; 11 bases fit TRBD1. The origin of this receptor is a human donor with glioblastoma. CDR3 DNA: TGTGCCAGCAGCTTAGGGACAGGGGGCGCGATTTGGGGGAACACTGAAGCTTTCTTT. Translated, it gives CASSLGTGGAIWGNTEAFF.